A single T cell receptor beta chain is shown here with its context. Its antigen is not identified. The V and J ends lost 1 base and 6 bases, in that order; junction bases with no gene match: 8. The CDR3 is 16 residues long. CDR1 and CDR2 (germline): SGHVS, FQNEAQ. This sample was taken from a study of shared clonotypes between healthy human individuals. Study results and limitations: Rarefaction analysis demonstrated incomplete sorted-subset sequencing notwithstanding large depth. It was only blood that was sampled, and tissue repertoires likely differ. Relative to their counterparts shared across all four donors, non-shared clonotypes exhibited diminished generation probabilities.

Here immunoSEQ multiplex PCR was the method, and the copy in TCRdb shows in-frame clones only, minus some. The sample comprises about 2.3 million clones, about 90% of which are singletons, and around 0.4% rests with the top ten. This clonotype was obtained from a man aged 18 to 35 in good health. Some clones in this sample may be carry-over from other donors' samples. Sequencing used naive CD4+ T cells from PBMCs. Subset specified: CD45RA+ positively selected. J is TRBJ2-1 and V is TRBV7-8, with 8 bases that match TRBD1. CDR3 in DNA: TGTGCCAGCAGCTTAGTGGACAGGGTGCGGGGCAATGAGCAGTTCTTC. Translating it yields CASSLVDRVRGNEQFF.